This TCR beta chain was sequenced for a study of liver allograft versus peripheral blood T cells. Study-wide context: Transplanted-liver T cell receptor repertoires were compared with recipients' peripheral blood repertoires. Study findings and constraints: Within liver allografts, T cell receptor repertoires were reportedly different from those in peripheral blood.

This clonotype was detected a few times. The antigen remains unidentified. TCRdb called the reads again in MiXCR, with one record for every CDR3 protein. The sample includes 15,000 or so distinct CDR3 sequences, 25% to 30% of them seen just once. The receptor was derived from a human patient who had a liver transplant. The graft donor may have contributed some T cells.

CDR3 sequence: CASSSGQGGKLFF. The CDR3 coding sequence is TGTGCCAGCAGTTCGGGACAGGGAGGAAAACTGTTTTTT. The chain combines TRBV12-3 or TRBV12-4 with TRBJ1-4; 9 nucleotides agree with TRBD1. Germline trimming cut 4 bases from V and 10 bases from J; bases unmatched to any gene: 4. The CDR3 is made up of 13 amino acids.